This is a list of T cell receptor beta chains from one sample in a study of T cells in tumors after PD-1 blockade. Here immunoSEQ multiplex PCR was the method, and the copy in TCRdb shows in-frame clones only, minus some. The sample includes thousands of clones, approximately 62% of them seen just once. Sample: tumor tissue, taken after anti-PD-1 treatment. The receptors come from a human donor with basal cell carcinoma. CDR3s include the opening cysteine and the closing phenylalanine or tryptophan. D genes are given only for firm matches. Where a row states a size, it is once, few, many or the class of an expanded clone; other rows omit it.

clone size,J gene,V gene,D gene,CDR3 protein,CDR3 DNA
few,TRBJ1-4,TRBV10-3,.,CAISESSAGKLFF,TGTGCCATCAGTGAGTCGAGCGCTGGGAAACTGTTTTTT
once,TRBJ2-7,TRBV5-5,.,CASHRAEAYEQYF,TGTGCCAGCCACCGGGCCGAAGCCTACGAGCAGTACTTC
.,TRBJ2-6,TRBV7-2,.,CASSLAGGFSGANVLTF,TGTGCCAGCAGCTTAGCGGGGGGCTTCTCTGGGGCCAACGTCCTGACTTTC
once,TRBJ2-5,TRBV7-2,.,CASREPSGETQYF,TGTGCCAGCAGGGAGCCTTCCGGAGAGACCCAGTACTTC
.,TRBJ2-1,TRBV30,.,CAWSGRYNEQFF,TGTGCCTGGAGTGGCCGCTACAATGAGCAGTTCTTC
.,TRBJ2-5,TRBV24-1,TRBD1,CATSEQLPGQPKETQYF,TGTGCCACCAGTGAGCAACTCCCGGGACAGCCCAAAGAGACCCAGTACTTC
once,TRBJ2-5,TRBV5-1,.,CASSLSRLEKEAQYF,TGCGCCAGCAGCTTGAGCCGACTGGAAAAAGAGGCCCAGTACTTC
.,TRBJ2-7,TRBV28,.,CASSLLSATREYF,TGTGCCAGCAGTTTACTCTCGGCAACGCGGGAGTACTTC
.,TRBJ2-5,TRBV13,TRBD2,CASSHGTSGGQETQYF,TGTGCCAGCAGCCACGGGACTAGCGGGGGGCAAGAGACCCAGTACTTC
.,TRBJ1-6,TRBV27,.,CASSLYPGSYNSPLHF,TGTGCCAGCAGTTTATACCCCGGGTCCTATAATTCACCCCTCCACTTT
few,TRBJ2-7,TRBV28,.,CASIRGRNSYEQYF,TGTGCCAGCATTCGGGGGCGTAACTCCTACGAGCAGTACTTC
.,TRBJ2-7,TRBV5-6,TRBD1,CASSNLRDSLPYEQYF,TGTGCCAGCAGCAATCTCCGGGACAGCTTACCCTACGAGCAGTACTTC
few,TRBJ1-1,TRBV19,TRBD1,CASIRGQKTNTEAFF,TGTGCCAGTATCAGGGGGCAGAAGACGAACACTGAAGCTTTCTTT
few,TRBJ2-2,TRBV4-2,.,CASSQDSFHTGELFF,TGTGCCAGCAGCCAAGACAGTTTCCACACCGGGGAGCTGTTTTTT
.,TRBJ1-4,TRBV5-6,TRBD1,CASSLAGGSTNEKLFF,TGTGCCAGCAGCTTGGCAGGGGGCTCAACTAATGAAAAACTGTTTTTT
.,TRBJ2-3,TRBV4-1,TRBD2,CASSQDMGGLATDTQYF,TGCGCCAGCAGCCAAGATATGGGCGGACTAGCGACAGATACGCAGTATTTT
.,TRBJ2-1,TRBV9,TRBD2,CASSVGLALRDEQFF,TGTGCCAGCAGCGTGGGACTAGCGCTGAGGGATGAGCAGTTCTTC
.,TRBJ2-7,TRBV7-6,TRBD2,CASSESSREGYEQYF,TGTGCCAGCAGCGAAAGTAGTAGGGAGGGCTACGAGCAGTACTTC
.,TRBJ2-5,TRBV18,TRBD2,CASSPPGLADGTQYF,TGTGCCAGCTCACCGCCAGGACTAGCGGATGGGACCCAGTACTTC
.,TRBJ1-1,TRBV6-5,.,CASSYGQSNTEAFF,TGTGCCAGCAGTTACGGACAGTCGAACACTGAAGCTTTCTTT
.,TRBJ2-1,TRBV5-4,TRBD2,CASSPRLAKTWEQFF,TGTGCCAGCAGCCCCCGACTAGCGAAGACCTGGGAGCAGTTCTTC
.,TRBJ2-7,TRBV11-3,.,CASSHRTVGKQYF,TGTGCCAGCAGCCATCGGACTGTTGGCAAGCAGTACTTC
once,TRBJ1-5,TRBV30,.,CAWSRRQVGQPQHF,TGTGCCTGGAGTCGCCGGCAGGTGGGTCAGCCCCAGCATTTT
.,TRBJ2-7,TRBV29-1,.,CSIRESEQYF,TGCAGCATCAGGGAGAGCGAGCAGTACTTC
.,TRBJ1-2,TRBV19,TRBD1,CASGTTGRFGYTF,TGTGCCAGTGGTACGACAGGGAGGTTTGGCTACACCTTC
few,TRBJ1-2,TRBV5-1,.,CASSLAEGGGGYTF,TGCGCCAGCAGCTTGGCCGAGGGAGGAGGTGGCTACACCTTC
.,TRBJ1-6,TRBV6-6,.,CASKHTGGDSPLHF,TGTGCCAGCAAGCATACAGGAGGCGATTCACCCCTCCACTTT
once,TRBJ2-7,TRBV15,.,CATSRETKDEQYF,TGTGCCACCAGCAGAGAGACCAAGGATGAGCAGTACTTC
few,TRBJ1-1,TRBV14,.,CASSQDRGTEAFF,TGTGCCAGCAGCCAAGATCGGGGTACTGAAGCTTTCTTT
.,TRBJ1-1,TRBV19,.,CASSTAWGVNTEAFF,TGTGCCAGTAGTACCGCCTGGGGGGTGAACACTGAAGCTTTCTTT
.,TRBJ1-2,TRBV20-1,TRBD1,CSASETGTYGYTF,TGCAGTGCTAGTGAGACAGGGACCTATGGCTACACCTTC
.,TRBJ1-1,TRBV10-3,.,CATSEYTEAFF,TGTGCCACCAGTGAGTACACTGAAGCTTTCTTT
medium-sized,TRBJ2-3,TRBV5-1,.,CASSLAAGGDTQYF,TGCGCCAGCAGCTTGGCTGCCGGAGGAGATACGCAGTATTTT
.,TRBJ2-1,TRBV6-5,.,CASSRKDSSYNEQFF,TGTGCCAGCAGTAGAAAAGATAGCTCCTACAATGAGCAGTTCTTC
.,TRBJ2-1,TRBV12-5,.,CASGLTRDYNEQFF,TGTGCTAGTGGTTTGACCCGGGACTACAATGAGCAGTTCTTC
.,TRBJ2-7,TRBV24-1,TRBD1,CATSEGGQGRLTYEQYF,TGTGCCACCAGTGAGGGCGGACAGGGGCGTTTAACCTACGAGCAGTACTTC
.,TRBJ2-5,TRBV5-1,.,CASSFSSEETQYF,TGCGCCAGCAGCTTTAGCAGCGAAGAGACCCAGTACTTC
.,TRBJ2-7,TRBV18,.,CASTALEYSYEQYF,TGTGCCAGCACGGCCCTGGAGTACTCCTACGAGCAGTACTTC
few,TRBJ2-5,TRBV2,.,CASSVLETQYF,TGTGCCAGCAGTGTATTAGAGACCCAGTACTTC
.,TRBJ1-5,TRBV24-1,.,CATNPYHQPQHF,TGTGCCACCAACCCATACCATCAGCCCCAGCATTTT
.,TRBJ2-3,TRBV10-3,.,CAISETSTDTQYF,TGTGCCATCAGTGAAACTAGCACAGATACGCAGTATTTT
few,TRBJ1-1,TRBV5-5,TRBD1,CASSLDWDRGSEAFF,TGTGCCAGCAGCTTGGATTGGGACAGGGGATCTGAAGCTTTCTTT
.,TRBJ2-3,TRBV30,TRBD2,CAWSVGVRGDEDTQYF,TGTGCCTGGAGTGTAGGCGTCCGGGGGGACGAAGATACGCAGTATTTT
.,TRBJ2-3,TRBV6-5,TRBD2,CATDSGSGGTDTQYF,TGTGCCACCGACTCCGGTAGCGGGGGTACAGATACGCAGTATTTT
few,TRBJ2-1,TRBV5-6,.,CASSLVRDGFNEQFF,TGTGCCAGCAGCTTGGTCAGGGACGGGTTCAATGAGCAGTTCTTC
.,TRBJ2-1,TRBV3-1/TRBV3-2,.,CASSQDSRGGNEQFF,TGTGCCAGCAGCCAAGATAGCAGGGGGGGGAATGAGCAGTTCTTC
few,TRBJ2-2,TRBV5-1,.,CASSLVTGRDTGELFF,TGCGCCAGCAGCTTGGTGACAGGCCGGGACACCGGGGAGCTGTTTTTT
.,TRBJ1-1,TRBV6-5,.,CASRPRHTNTEAFF,TGTGCCAGCAGACCGAGACACACGAACACTGAAGCTTTCTTT
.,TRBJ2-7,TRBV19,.,CASSIEVSYEQYF,TGTGCCAGTAGTATAGAAGTCTCCTACGAGCAGTACTTC
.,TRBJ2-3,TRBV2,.,CASSADLGNTQYF,TGTGCCAGCAGCGCCGACTTAGGGAATACGCAGTATTTT
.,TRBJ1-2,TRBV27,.,CASSPRGGLGYGYTF,TGTGCCAGCAGTCCCCGGGGAGGGTTGGGGTATGGCTACACCTTC
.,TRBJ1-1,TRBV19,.,CASSPKVGLNTEAFF,TGTGCCAGTAGTCCCAAAGTGGGCCTGAACACTGAAGCTTTCTTT
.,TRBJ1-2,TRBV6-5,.,CASSYSGRGMDGYTF,TGTGCCAGCAGTTACTCGGGAAGGGGGATGGATGGCTACACCTTC
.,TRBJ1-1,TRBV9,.,CASSAKNTEAFF,TGTGCCAGCAGCGCAAAGAACACTGAAGCTTTCTTT